This T cell receptor (beta chain) was sequenced in a study of response to subunit inactivated influenza vaccine. Notes on the study in general: It was the authors' suggestion that each seasonal influenza vaccination recruits few new T cells.

TCRdb re-called the RT-PCR reads with MiXCR, one entry per CDR3 protein. In the table there are over 750,000 distinct CDR3 sequences, less than 25% of which are singletons. About this clonotype: The antigen is undetermined.

This TCR was sampled from a man aged 50 to 59 who received an inactivated influenza vaccine. The sequencing used PBMCs from blood, collected roughly 5 days after vaccination.

The CDR3 region has the DNA TGTGCCAGCAGTTACTCGTTGAAAGAGACCCAGTACTTC. Translation: CASSYSLKETQYF. The V gene is TRBV6-5, the J gene TRBJ2-5, with unresolved D. The CDR3 is made up of 13 amino acids. Germline V gives CDR1 MNHEY, CDR2 SVGAGI. The germline V and J ends were trimmed by 0 bases and 3 bases, with 5 bases remaining between them.